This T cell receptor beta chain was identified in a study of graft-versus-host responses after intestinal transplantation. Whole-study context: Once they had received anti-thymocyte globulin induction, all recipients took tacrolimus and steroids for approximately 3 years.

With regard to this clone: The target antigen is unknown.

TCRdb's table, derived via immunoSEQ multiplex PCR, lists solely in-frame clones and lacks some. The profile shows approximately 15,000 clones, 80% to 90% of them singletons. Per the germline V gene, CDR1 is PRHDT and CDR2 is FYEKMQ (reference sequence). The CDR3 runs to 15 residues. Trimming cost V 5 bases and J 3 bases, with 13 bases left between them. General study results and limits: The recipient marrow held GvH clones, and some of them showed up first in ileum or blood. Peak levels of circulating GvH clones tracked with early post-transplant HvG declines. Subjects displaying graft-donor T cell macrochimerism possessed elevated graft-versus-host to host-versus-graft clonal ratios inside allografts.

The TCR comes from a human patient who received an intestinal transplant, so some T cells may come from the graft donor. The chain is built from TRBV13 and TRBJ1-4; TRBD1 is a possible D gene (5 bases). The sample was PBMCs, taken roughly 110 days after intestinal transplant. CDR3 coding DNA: TGTGCCAGCAGCGAAGGCAGGGAGCCTAATGAAAAACTGTTTTTT. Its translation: CASSEGREPNEKLFF.